The 13 T cell receptor beta chains given below trace back to one sample, sequenced in a study of PD-L1 blockade in urothelial cancer. Libraries were prepared by immunoSEQ multiplex PCR; TCRdb keeps only in-frame clonotypes and omits some of them. The sample holds 90,000 or so clones, around 89% seen once. The time point is: pretreatment peripheral blood. This specimen was PBMCs, taken around atezolizumab (anti-PD-L1) treatment. The receptor source for this set is a woman of 80 years or more with urothelial cancer.

The chain links TRBV6-1 to TRBJ2-2; TRBD2 agrees at 12 bases. Germline trimming cut 6 bases from V and 4 bases from J; bases unmatched to any gene: 3. This CDR3 region has 15 residues. CDR1 is MNHNS and CDR2 is SASEGT in the germline V gene. This chain's CDR3 is CASRTSGSPTGELFF. The CDR3 DNA sequence: TGTGCCAGCAGGACTAGCGGGAGCCCCACCGGGGAGCTGTTTTTT.

This clone was picked up one time. DNA for the CDR3: TGCGCCAGCAGTGAGGTACTAGCGGGAGTAAGCGAGCAGTACTTC. Translated, it gives CASSEVLAGVSEQYF. V gene TRBV10-1 combines with J gene TRBJ2-7, with TRBD2 identical over 11 bases. CDR3 length: 15 residues. CDR1 WNHNN and CDR2 SYGVQD come from the germline V gene (reference sequence). The J segment lost 6 bases and the V segment lost 2 bases, leaving 6 bases of the junction unmatched.

The V call is TRBV19, the J call TRBJ2-1, with TRBD2 identical over 8 bases. The CDR3 contains 15 residues. Trimming cost V 9 bases and J 4 bases; bases outside gene matches: 11. Germline CDR1 reads LNHDA; CDR2 reads SQIVND (reference sequence). The CDR3 region has the DNA TGTGCCAGCACTCCCCCCGGGACTAGATACAATGAGCAGTTCTTC. Translating it yields CASTPPGTRYNEQFF.

The chain joins TRBV12-5 to TRBJ1-1; the D gene is possibly TRBD1 (6 bases). Germline CDR1 reads LGHNT; CDR2 reads FRNRAP. Deletions cut 4 bases from V and 4 bases from J, with 10 bases between. The CDR3 contains 13 residues. As DNA, the CDR3 is TGTGCTAGTGGTTGGGGAGGGGGCACTGAAGCTTTCTTT. Its protein is CASGWGGGTEAFF.

The J gene is TRBJ2-5, the V gene TRBV7-9; 7 bases line up with TRBD1. Losses at the gene ends were 10 bases for V and 2 bases for J; bases not matched to a gene: 10. CDR3 length equals 14 residues. CDR1 and CDR2 (germline): SEHNR, FQNEAQ (reference sequence). CDR3 sequence reads: CATEGTANQETQYF. CDR3 bases: TGTGCCACCGAGGGGACAGCGAATCAAGAGACCCAGTACTTC.

The rearrangement joins TRBV9 to TRBJ2-7, with D maybe TRBD1 (6 bases). CDR1 and CDR2 (germline): SGDLS, YYNGEE. The CDR3 is made up of 14 amino acids. The V gene lost 2 bases and the J gene lost 1 base, with 10 bases spanning the gap. The CDR3 sequence: CASSVGGRSYEQYF. The CDR3 DNA reads as TGTGCCAGCAGCGTTGGGGGCCGGTCCTACGAGCAGTACTTC. The full variable domain, rest sourced from reference TRBV9 and TRBJ2-7, is DSGVTQTPKHLITATGQRVTLRCSPRSGDLSVYWYQQSLDQGLQFLIQYYNGEERAKGNILERFSAQQFPDLHSELNLSSLELGDSALYFCASSVGGRSYEQYFGPGTRLTVT.

This rearrangement joins TRBV6-5 to TRBJ1-4; 10 positions agree with TRBD1. The CDR3 has 13 amino acids. CDR1 and CDR2 from the germline V gene are MNHEY and SVGAGI. J was trimmed by 6 bases and V by 6 bases; bases with no gene match: 1. The CDR3: CASSGTGDEKLFF. In nucleotides, the CDR3 is TGTGCCAGCAGCGGGACAGGGGATGAAAAACTGTTTTTT.

J is TRBJ2-7 and V is TRBV30, with D unclear. Trimming took off 4 bases at V and 0 bases at J, with 7 bases between the two ends. The CDR3 is made up of 12 amino acids. Per germline, CDR1 GTSNPN and CDR2 SVGIG (reference sequence). For the CDR3, the DNA is TGTGCCTGGAAGAGCCTCTCCTACGAGCAGTACTTC. It is translated as CAWKSLSYEQYF.

This chain links TRBV11-1 with TRBJ1-1; possibly TRBD1 for D (6 bases). CDR1 is SGHAT, CDR2 FQDESV, per germline (reference sequence). With 5 bases removed from V and 10 bases from J, the gap between germline ends came to 17 bases. The CDR3 sequence is 13 residues long. CDR3 DNA: TGTGCCAGCAGCGTGCTCAGGGGTGGAACAGCTTTCTTT. Translating gives CASSVLRGGTAFF.

The rearrangement links TRBV28 to TRBJ2-7; 9 nucleotides line up with TRBD2. CDR1 and CDR2 from the germline V gene are MDHEN and SYDVKM. Trimming removed 6 bases from V and 1 base from J; junction bases left unmatched: 7. There are 15 residues in the CDR3. CDR3 residues: CASRESSGISYEQYF. The DNA of the CDR3 is TGTGCCAGCAGGGAATCTAGCGGGATTTCCTACGAGCAGTACTTC.

This chain uses TRBV7-9 with TRBJ2-7; D not certain. The CDR3 loop spans 12 amino acids. Germline V gene sequence: CDR1 SEHNR, CDR2 FQNEAQ (reference sequence). V was cut by 0 bases and J by 4 bases, with 4 bases left in between. The CDR3 region has the DNA TGTGCCAGCAGCTTAGCCCGGTACGAGCAGTACTTC. Encoded protein: CASSLARYEQYF.

The gene calls are TRBV7-9 and TRBJ2-1, with 7 nucleotides matching TRBD2. The V and J ends lost 1 base and 9 bases, in that order; junction bases with no gene match: 6. Looked up from germline, CDR1 is SEHNR and CDR2 is FQNEAQ (reference sequence). The CDR3 contains 14 residues. CDR3 loop: CASSLVLALAEQFF. The CDR3 coding sequence is TGTGCCAGCAGCTTAGTACTAGCGCTAGCTGAGCAGTTCTTC.

The chain has TRBV7-9 and TRBJ2-7; TRBD1 matches 9 bases. The V and J ends lost 5 bases and 5 bases, in that order; junction bases with no gene match: 13. Per the germline V gene, CDR1 is SEHNR and CDR2 is FQNEAQ (reference sequence). The CDR3 length is 16 residues. The DNA of the CDR3 is TGTGCCAGCAGCCCCCAGATGGGACAGGGTACCCACGAGCAGTACTTC. This codes for CASSPQMGQGTHEQYF.